A single T cell receptor (beta chain) is shown here with its context. The assay was immunoSEQ multiplex PCR, and TCRdb's table has in-frame clones only and misses some. The profile shows some 300,000 clones, roughly nine tenths of them singletons. This entry belongs to a study of blood T cell repertoires in COVID-19. The CDR3 is 17 residues long. Trimming shortened V by 1 base and J by 9 bases, and 22 bases separated the two germline ends. Per germline, CDR1 LGHDT and CDR2 YNNKEL (reference sequence). The sequenced sample was PBMCs or T cells enriched from blood (not recorded which). The rearrangement uses TRBV3-1 (or the pseudogene TRBV3-2) and TRBJ1-5; possible D gene TRBD1, 5 bases. The sequence came from a woman aged 30 to 39 who had recovered from COVID-19. CDR3 nucleotides: TGTGCCAGCAGCCAAGTTTCGGAGGGGCAGGGCATCTCGCCCCAGCATTTT. It specifies CASSQVSEGQGISPQHF.